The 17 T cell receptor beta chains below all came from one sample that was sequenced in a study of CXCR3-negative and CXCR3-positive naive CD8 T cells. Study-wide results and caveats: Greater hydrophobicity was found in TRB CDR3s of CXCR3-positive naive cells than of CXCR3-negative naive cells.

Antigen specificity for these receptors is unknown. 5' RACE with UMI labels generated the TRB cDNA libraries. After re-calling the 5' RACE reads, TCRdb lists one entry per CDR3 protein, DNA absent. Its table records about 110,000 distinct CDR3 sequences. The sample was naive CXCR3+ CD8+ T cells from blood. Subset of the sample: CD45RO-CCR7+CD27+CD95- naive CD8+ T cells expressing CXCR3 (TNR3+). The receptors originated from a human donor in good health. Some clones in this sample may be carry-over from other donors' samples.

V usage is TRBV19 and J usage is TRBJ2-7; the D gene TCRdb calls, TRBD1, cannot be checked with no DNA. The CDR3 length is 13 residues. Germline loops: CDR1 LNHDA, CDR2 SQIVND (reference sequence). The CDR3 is CASSIDWEGEQYF.

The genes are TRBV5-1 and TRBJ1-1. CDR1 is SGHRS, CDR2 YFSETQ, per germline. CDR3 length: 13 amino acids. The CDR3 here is CASSLADGTEAFF.

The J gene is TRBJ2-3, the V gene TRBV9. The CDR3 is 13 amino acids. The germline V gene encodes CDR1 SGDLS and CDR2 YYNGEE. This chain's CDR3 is CASSVMTTDTQYF.

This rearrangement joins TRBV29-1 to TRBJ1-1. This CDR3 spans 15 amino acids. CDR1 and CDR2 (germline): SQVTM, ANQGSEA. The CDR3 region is CSVEGSSTGTTEAFF.

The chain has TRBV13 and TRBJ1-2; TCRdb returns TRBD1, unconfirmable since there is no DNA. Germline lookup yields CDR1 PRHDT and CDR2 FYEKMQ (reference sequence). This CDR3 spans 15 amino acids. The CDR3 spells CASSPIGQTNYGYTF.

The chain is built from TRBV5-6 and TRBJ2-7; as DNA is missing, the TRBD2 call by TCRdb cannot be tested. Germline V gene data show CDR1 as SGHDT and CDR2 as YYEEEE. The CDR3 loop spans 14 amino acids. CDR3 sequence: CASSWTPASYEQYF.

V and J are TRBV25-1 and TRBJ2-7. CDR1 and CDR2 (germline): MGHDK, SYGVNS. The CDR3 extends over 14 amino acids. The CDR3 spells CASSEYGSSYEQCF.

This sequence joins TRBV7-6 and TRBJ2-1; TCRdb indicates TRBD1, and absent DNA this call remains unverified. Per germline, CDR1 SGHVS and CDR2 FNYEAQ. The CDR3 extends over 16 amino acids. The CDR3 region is CASSLGLGPPYNEQFF. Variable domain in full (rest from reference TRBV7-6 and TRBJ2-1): GAGVSQSPRYKVTKRGQDVALRCDPISGHVSLYWYRQALGQGPEFLTYFNYEAQQDKSGLPNDRFSAERPEGSISTLTIQRTEQRDSAMYRCASSLGLGPPYNEQFFGPGTRLTVL.

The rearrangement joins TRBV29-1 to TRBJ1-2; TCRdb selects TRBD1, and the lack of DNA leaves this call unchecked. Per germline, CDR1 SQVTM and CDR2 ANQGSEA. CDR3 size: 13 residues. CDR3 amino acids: CSVEDGGGDGYTF.

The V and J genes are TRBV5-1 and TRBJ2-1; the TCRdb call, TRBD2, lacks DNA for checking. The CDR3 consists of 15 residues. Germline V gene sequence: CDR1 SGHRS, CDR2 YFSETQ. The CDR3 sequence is CASSLIGGALNEQFF.

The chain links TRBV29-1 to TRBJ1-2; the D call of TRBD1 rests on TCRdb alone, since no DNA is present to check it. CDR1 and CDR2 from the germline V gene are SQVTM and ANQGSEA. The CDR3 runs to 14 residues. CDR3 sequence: CSVEARTGGGGYTF.

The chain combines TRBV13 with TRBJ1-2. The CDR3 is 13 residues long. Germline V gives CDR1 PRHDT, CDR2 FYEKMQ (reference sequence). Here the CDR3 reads CASSLGGGDGYTF.

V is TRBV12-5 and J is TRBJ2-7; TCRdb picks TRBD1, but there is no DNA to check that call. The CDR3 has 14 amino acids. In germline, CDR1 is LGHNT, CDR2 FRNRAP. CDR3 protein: CASGHSDRAVEQYF.

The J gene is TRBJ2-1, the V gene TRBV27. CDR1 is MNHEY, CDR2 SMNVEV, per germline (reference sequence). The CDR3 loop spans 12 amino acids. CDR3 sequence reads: CASSEIGNEQFF.

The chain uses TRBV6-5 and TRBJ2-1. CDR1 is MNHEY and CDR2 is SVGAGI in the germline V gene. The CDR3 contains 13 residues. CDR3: CASKAIQHNEQFF.

This CDR3 is CSVEDSFHGSGTEQFF. The rearrangement joins TRBV29-1 to TRBJ2-1; no DNA is available, so the TRBD2 call from TCRdb remains unchecked. The CDR3 contains 16 residues. CDR1 and CDR2 from the germline V gene are SQVTM and ANQGSEA.

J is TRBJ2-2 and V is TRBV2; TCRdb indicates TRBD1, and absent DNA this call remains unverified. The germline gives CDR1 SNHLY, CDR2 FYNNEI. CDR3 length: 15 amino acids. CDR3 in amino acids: CASSDGWAGAGELFF.